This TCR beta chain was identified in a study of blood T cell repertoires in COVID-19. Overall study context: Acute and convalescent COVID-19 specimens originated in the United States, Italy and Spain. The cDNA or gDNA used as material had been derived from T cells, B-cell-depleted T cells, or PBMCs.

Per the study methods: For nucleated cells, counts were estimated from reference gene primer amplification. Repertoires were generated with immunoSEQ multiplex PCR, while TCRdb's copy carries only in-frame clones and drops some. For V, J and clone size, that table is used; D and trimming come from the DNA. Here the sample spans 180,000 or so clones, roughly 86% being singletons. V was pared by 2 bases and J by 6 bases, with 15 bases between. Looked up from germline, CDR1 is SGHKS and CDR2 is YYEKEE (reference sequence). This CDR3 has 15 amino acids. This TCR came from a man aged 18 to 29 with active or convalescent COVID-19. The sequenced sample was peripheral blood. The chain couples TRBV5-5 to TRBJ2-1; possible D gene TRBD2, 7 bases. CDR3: CASSFGRGLGNEQFF. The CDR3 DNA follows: TGTGCCAGCAGCTTTGGGCGGGGGCTGGGCAATGAGCAGTTCTTC. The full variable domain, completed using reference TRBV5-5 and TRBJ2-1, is DAGVTQSPTHLIKTRGQQVTLRCSPISGHKSVSWYQQVLGQGPQFIFQYYEKEERGRGNFPDRFSARQFPNYSSELNVNALLLGDSALYLCASSFGRGLGNEQFFGPGTRLTVL.